This T cell receptor (beta chain) emerged from a study of technical replicates of blood from a handful of donors. Germline CDR1 reads MNHEY; CDR2 reads SVGAGI. The ends lost 8 bases at V and 7 bases at J; junction bases unmatched: 4. The length of the CDR3 is 13 residues. Produced via immunoSEQ multiplex PCR; TCRdb's table is partial and in-frame only. The sample holds about 73,000 clones, about 92% seen once. The V gene is TRBV6-5, the J gene TRBJ1-6; 8 bases match TRBD1. This clonotype was obtained from a human donor in good health. Sample: T cells isolated from PBMCs. The CDR3 nucleotides are TGTGCCAGCCGGACAGGGAACAATTCACCCCTCCACTTT. This sequence encodes CASRTGNNSPLHF.